These 23 T cell receptor beta chains were sequenced from one sample in a study of blood T cell repertoires in COVID-19. Profiled with immunoSEQ multiplex PCR; TCRdb holds only in-frame clones, not every one. The repertoire holds 100,000 to 150,000 clones, more than 70% seen once, with approximately 1.5% in the top ten. What was sequenced was peripheral blood. These receptors came from a human donor in a cohort sampled during active COVID-19.

J is TRBJ1-4 and V is TRBV19; the D is unclear. The V end lost 1 base, the J end lost 7 bases, and 7 bases lay between the germline ends. The CDR3 consists of 13 residues. Germline V gene sequence: CDR1 LNHDA, CDR2 SQIVND (reference sequence). This chain's CDR3 is CASSIAASEKLFF. As DNA, the CDR3 is TGTGCCAGTAGTATAGCCGCGAGTGAAAAACTGTTTTTT.

The rearrangement links TRBV11-2 to TRBJ1-3; D unresolved. Looked up from germline, CDR1 is SGHAT and CDR2 is FQNNGV. Trimming left V 5 bases short and J 4 bases short, with 6 bases between. There are 12 residues in the CDR3. CDR3 sequence reads: CASSITGNTIYF. The CDR3 DNA follows: TGTGCCAGCAGCATAACAGGAAACACCATATATTTT.

The chain combines TRBV5-1 with TRBJ2-2; a possible D gene is TRBD1 (7 bases). Between the trimmed V and J ends, which lost 4 bases and 6 bases, there was a span of 19 bases. Germline V gene sequence: CDR1 SGHRS, CDR2 YFSETQ. This CDR3 has 16 residues. CDR3 sequence reads: CASSVRGDGGAGELFF. In DNA form, the CDR3 reads TGCGCCAGCAGCGTCAGGGGGGACGGCGGGGCCGGGGAGCTGTTTTTT.

The chain combines TRBV28 with TRBJ2-1; possible D gene TRBD1, 6 bases. CDR3 size: 15 residues. V dropped 4 bases and J dropped 1 base, with 11 bases sitting between them. Germline V gene lookup returns CDR1 MDHEN and CDR2 SYDVKM. The CDR3 is CASSWQGMSYNEQFF. In DNA form, the CDR3 reads TGTGCCAGCAGTTGGCAGGGGATGTCCTACAATGAGCAGTTCTTC. The variable domain in full, completed from reference TRBV28 and TRBJ2-1, reads DVKVTQSSRYLVKRTGEKVFLECVQDMDHENMFWYRQDPGLGLRLIYFSYDVKMKEKGDIPEGYSVSREKKERFSLILESASTNQTSMYLCASSWQGMSYNEQFFGPGTRLTVL.

The rearrangement links TRBV28 to TRBJ2-1; 9 bases agree with TRBD1. This CDR3 spans 15 amino acids. The V segment lost 10 bases and the J segment 7 bases; nucleotides outside the gene matches: 14. Germline V gives CDR1 MDHEN, CDR2 SYDVKM. The CDR3 coding sequence is TGTGCCACCCGAACTCCAGGGACAGGGATTAATGAGCAGTTCTTC. Translated, it gives CATRTPGTGINEQFF.

CDR3 sequence reads: CASSSDRGSGNTIYF. In DNA, the CDR3 is TGTGCCAGCAGCTCTGACCGGGGGTCCGGCAACACCATATATTTT. This chain links TRBV5-5 with TRBJ1-3; possibly TRBD1 for D (5 bases). CDR3 length: 15 amino acids. V lost 3 bases to trimming and J lost 7 bases, with 17 bases between them. Per germline, CDR1 SGHKS and CDR2 YYEKEE (reference sequence).

This rearrangement joins TRBV18 to TRBJ1-3; 9 positions match TRBD1. Germline trimming cut 2 bases from V and 8 bases from J; bases unmatched to any gene: 1. The CDR3 loop spans 13 amino acids. Germline CDR1 and CDR2: KGHSH and LQKENI. The CDR3 spells CASSPRQGDTIYF. The DNA for the CDR3 is TGTGCCAGCTCACCAAGACAGGGGGACACCATATATTTT.

The chain employs TRBV5-5 and TRBJ1-5; D may be TRBD1 (5 bases). Trimming took 0 bases from V and 0 from J, leaving 7 bases between them. Germline assignment: CDR1 SGHKS and CDR2 YYEKEE (reference sequence). This CDR3 contains 15 residues. CDR3 nucleotides: TGTGCCAGCAGCTTGGAAGGGGCTAGCAATCAGCCCCAGCATTTT. This translates into CASSLEGASNQPQHF.

This chain connects TRBV9 to TRBJ2-7; the match to TRBD1 covers 9 bases. The V gene's germline CDR1 is SGDLS and CDR2 YYNGEE. The CDR3 sequence is 15 residues long. The J segment lost 2 bases and the V segment lost 0 bases, leaving 3 bases of the junction unmatched. CDR3 region: CASSVGTGATYEQYF. The CDR3 DNA sequence: TGTGCCAGCAGCGTAGGGACAGGGGCCACCTACGAGCAGTACTTC.

The chain carries TRBV7-9 and TRBJ1-1, with TRBD1 matching over 7 bases. Germline-derived CDR1 and CDR2 are SEHNR and FQNEAQ (reference sequence). Trimming cost V 3 bases and J 3 bases; bases outside gene matches: 1. The CDR3 is made up of 13 amino acids. The CDR3 region has the DNA TGTGCCAGCAGCTTTACAGGGGACACTGAAGCTTTCTTT. Its protein is CASSFTGDTEAFF.

This rearrangement joins TRBV18 to TRBJ2-7, with 7 positions matching TRBD1. The germline gives CDR1 KGHSH, CDR2 LQKENI. This CDR3 comprises 15 residues. J was trimmed by 2 bases and V by 5 bases; bases with no gene match: 9. The CDR3 region has the DNA TGTGCCAGCTCAACCGGACAGGCTTCTACCTACGAGCAGTACTTC. It translates to CASSTGQASTYEQYF. The full variable domain, completed using reference TRBV18 and TRBJ2-7, is NAGVMQNPRHLVRRRGQEARLRCSPMKGHSHVYWYRQLPEEGLKFMVYLQKENIIDESGMPKERFSAEFPKEGPSILRIQQVVRGDSAAYFCASSTGQASTYEQYFGPGTRLTVT.

V is TRBV7-2 and J is TRBJ2-7, with D possibly TRBD2 on 5 matching bases. The CDR3 sequence is 15 residues long. In germline, CDR1 is SGHTA, CDR2 FQGNSA. V was shortened by 4 bases and J by 3 bases, with 16 bases between the two germline ends. The CDR3 bases are TGTGCCAGCAGCTCCGGACTTTCCTCCTTCTACGAGCAGTACTTC. It yields the protein CASSSGLSSFYEQYF.

This chain uses TRBV19 with TRBJ2-5; D is undetermined. Germline loops: CDR1 LNHDA, CDR2 SQIVND (reference sequence). The CDR3 length is 13 residues. With 3 bases removed from V and 5 bases from J, the gap between germline ends came to 10 bases. CDR3 in amino acids: CASSMGIRETQYF. The CDR3 coding sequence is TGTGCCAGTAGTATGGGCATTAGGGAGACCCAGTACTTC.

This clone was recorded a few times. The J gene is TRBJ1-5, the V gene TRBV2, with 7 positions matching TRBD1. This CDR3 has 13 amino acids. The germline gives CDR1 SNHLY, CDR2 FYNNEI. Trimming removed 6 bases from V and 4 bases from J; junction bases left unmatched: 3. DNA for the CDR3: TGTGCCAGCAGATCGACAGGGAATCAGCCCCAGCATTTT. The encoded protein is CASRSTGNQPQHF.

This rearrangement joins TRBV28 to TRBJ2-1, with 12 bases matching TRBD2. The CDR3 loop spans 15 amino acids. Germline CDR1 MDHEN, CDR2 SYDVKM. V lost 3 bases to trimming and J lost 7 bases; unmatched junction nucleotides: 4. CDR3 nucleotides: TGTGCCAGCAGTTTCACGACTAGCGGGAGTAATGAGCAGTTCTTC. This gives the protein CASSFTTSGSNEQFF.

The chain carries TRBV5-6 and TRBJ2-1, with D perhaps TRBD2 (6 bases). The germline gives CDR1 SGHDT, CDR2 YYEEEE. V was clipped by 4 bases and J by 9 bases, with 23 bases between them. The CDR3 has 16 residues. The DNA of the CDR3 is TGTGCCAGCAGCCAGCTTGGGGGGAAGGCGTTCAGTGAGCAGTTCTTC. Residues: CASSQLGGKAFSEQFF.

The rearrangement uses TRBV25-1 and TRBJ2-1, with 9 positions matching TRBD1. With V trimmed by 6 bases and J by 8 bases, 14 bases remained unmatched. The CDR3 runs to 16 residues. The germline CDR1 and CDR2 sequences are MGHDK and SYGVNS. Written as DNA, the CDR3 is TGTGCCAGCAGGAGTACCGGGACAGGGAGAGGGGATGAGCAGTTCTTC. Protein: CASRSTGTGRGDEQFF. The complete variable domain, with remaining parts taken from reference TRBV25-1 and TRBJ2-1, reads EADIYQTPRYLVIGTGKKITLECSQTMGHDKMYWYQQDPGMELHLIHYSYGVNSTEKGDLSSESTVSRIRTEHFPLTLESARPSHTSQYLCASRSTGTGRGDEQFFGPGTRLTVL.

The V and J genes are TRBV3-1 (or the pseudogene TRBV3-2) and TRBJ2-1; TRBD2 agrees at 14 bases. Germline V gene data show CDR1 as LGHDT and CDR2 as YNNKEL (reference sequence). The CDR3 has 16 amino acids. V lost 3 bases and J lost 7; bases outside the gene matches: 5. CDR3 protein: CASSHSGTSGGNEQFF. CDR3 sequence (DNA): TGTGCCAGCAGCCATTCCGGGACTAGCGGGGGAAATGAGCAGTTCTTC.

The genes are TRBV28 and TRBJ1-2, with D maybe TRBD1 (6 bases). V lost 6 bases to trimming and J lost 3 bases, with 11 bases between them. The germline V gene has CDR1 MDHEN and CDR2 SYDVKM. The CDR3 runs 13 residues. The CDR3 here is CASSPGADYGYTF. The CDR3 region has the DNA TGTGCCAGCAGCCCAGGGGCTGACTATGGCTACACCTTC.

The chain carries TRBV9 and TRBJ1-1; D uncertain. The CDR3 has 14 amino acids. Trimming took off 2 bases at V and 6 bases at J, with 14 bases between the two ends. Germline V gives CDR1 SGDLS, CDR2 YYNGEE. CDR3 nucleotides: TGTGCCAGCAGCGTGGTACCCCAGGAAGCTGAAGCTTTCTTT. This codes for CASSVVPQEAEAFF.

For the CDR3, the DNA is TGCGCCAGCAGCTTGGACAGGGGCTTGGGGAACGAGCAGTACTTC. This encodes CASSLDRGLGNEQYF. This chain connects TRBV5-1 to TRBJ2-7, with 7 bases that match TRBD1. CDR1 SGHRS and CDR2 YFSETQ come from the germline V gene. CDR3 length equals 15 residues. Unmatched junction bases numbered 8, after V lost 0 bases and J lost 5 bases.

The rearrangement joins TRBV28 to TRBJ1-5; no firm D call. This CDR3 is 13 amino acids long. Trimming left V 4 bases short and J 2 bases short, with 6 bases between. In germline, CDR1 is MDHEN, CDR2 SYDVKM. This CDR3 is CASSWQGNQPQHF. The CDR3 DNA sequence: TGTGCCAGCAGTTGGCAAGGCAATCAGCCCCAGCATTTT. Looking up the rest from reference TRBV28 and TRBJ1-5 gives the full variable domain: DVKVTQSSRYLVKRTGEKVFLECVQDMDHENMFWYRQDPGLGLRLIYFSYDVKMKEKGDIPEGYSVSREKKERFSLILESASTNQTSMYLCASSWQGNQPQHFGDGTRLSIL.

In regard to this clone: This sample includes further DNA sequences coding for the same CDR3. This chain connects TRBV2 to TRBJ2-6; TRBD1 is a possible D gene (5 bases). This CDR3 region has 15 residues. The V gene lost 2 bases and the J gene lost 2 bases, with 7 bases spanning the gap. CDR1 and CDR2 (germline): SNHLY, FYNNEI. The CDR3 sequence is CASSEQGTGANVLTF. As DNA, the CDR3 is TGTGCCAGCAGTGAACAGGGAACTGGGGCCAACGTCCTGACTTTC.